The 14 T cell receptor beta chains reported below all come from one sample, sequenced in a study of blood T cell repertoires in COVID-19. TCRdb's table, derived via immunoSEQ multiplex PCR, lists solely in-frame clones and lacks some. The sample has almost 200,000 clones, 85% seen once; the top ten hold 0.9% to 0.95%. Specimen: peripheral blood. Receptors originate from a man in his sixties with COVID-19, enrolled during active disease.

The rearrangement links TRBV18 to TRBJ1-5, with D perhaps TRBD1 (6 bases). The CDR3 extends over 15 amino acids. CDR1 and CDR2 (germline): KGHSH, LQKENI. Trimming pared 5 bases from V and 1 base from J, leaving 12 bases between. Here the CDR3 DNA reads TGTGCCAGCTCAAACCAGGGGATGAGCAATCAGCCCCAGCATTTT. It yields the protein CASSNQGMSNQPQHF.

The rearrangement uses TRBV13 and TRBJ2-3; TRBD2 matches at 9 bases. Trimming took 3 bases from V and 2 from J; bases not matched to a gene: 6. The CDR3 runs 16 residues. Germline lookup yields CDR1 PRHDT and CDR2 FYEKMQ (reference sequence). CDR3 DNA sequence: TGTGCCAGCAGCTTGGGGACTAGCAGAACCACAGATACGCAGTATTTT. Encoded protein: CASSLGTSRTTDTQYF. The variable domain in full, with the rest retrieved from reference TRBV13 and TRBJ2-3, is AAGVIQSPRHLIKEKRETATLKCYPIPRHDTVYWYQQGPGQDPQFLISFYEKMQSDKGSIPDRFSAQQFSDYHSELNMSSLELGDSALYFCASSLGTSRTTDTQYFGPGTRLTVL.

The J gene is TRBJ1-2, the V gene TRBV12-5, with 9 bases fitting TRBD1. Unmatched junction bases numbered 8, after V lost 4 bases and J lost 2 bases. The germline CDR1 and CDR2 sequences are LGHNT and FRNRAP. There are 16 residues in the CDR3. CDR3 coding DNA: TGTGCTAGTGGTTGGGGATCGGGACAGGGCAACTATGGCTACACCTTC. It codes for CASGWGSGQGNYGYTF.

This rearrangement joins TRBV6-4 to TRBJ2-3; 7 positions match TRBD2. Looked up from germline, CDR1 is MRHNA and CDR2 is SNTAGT. V gave up 5 bases and J gave up 8 bases; unmatched junction bases: 10. CDR3 length: 14 amino acids. CDR3 loop: CASSSDSGTITQYF. In DNA form, the CDR3 reads TGTGCCAGCAGTTCCGATTCCGGGACTATTACGCAGTATTTT.

The rearrangement joins TRBV6-5 to TRBJ1-1; D perhaps matches TRBD1 (6 bases). The V gene lost 6 bases and the J gene lost 10 bases, with 15 bases spanning the gap. CDR1 is MNHEY and CDR2 is SVGAGI in the germline V gene. The CDR3 spans 12 residues. CDR3 nucleotide sequence: TGTGCCAGCAGCTATTCAGGGGAAGGAGCTTTCTTT. Its translation: CASSYSGEGAFF.

The chain uses TRBV30 and TRBJ1-1; no definite D call. The V gene's germline CDR1 is GTSNPN and CDR2 SVGIG (reference sequence). V gave up 4 bases and J gave up 1 base, with 7 bases separating them. The CDR3 has 12 residues. The CDR3 nucleotides are TGTGCCTGGACGGTATCGAACACTGAAGCTTTCTTT. Translated: CAWTVSNTEAFF.

This clone was counted only a few times. The chain recombines TRBV2 with TRBJ2-7, with 9 nucleotides matching TRBD2. Germline V CDR1 and CDR2: SNHLY, FYNNEI. The CDR3 contains 14 residues. The V segment lost 6 bases and the J segment 6 bases; nucleotides outside the gene matches: 9. DNA for the CDR3: TGTGCCAGCAGGAGGAGCGGGAGGACCCCCGAGCAGTACTTC. Translation gives CASRRSGRTPEQYF.

V is TRBV29-1 and J is TRBJ2-7, with TRBD1 identical over 8 bases. In germline, CDR1 is SQVTM, CDR2 ANQGSEA. V shed 6 bases and J 5 bases; nucleotides not matched to a gene: 6. The CDR3 totals 12 residues. The CDR3 here is CSVARDRHEQYF. The CDR3 DNA reads TGCAGCGTCGCCCGGGACAGGCACGAGCAGTACTTC.

This clone was found a few times. J is TRBJ2-1 and V is TRBV9; the D gene is possibly TRBD1 (6 bases). Germline loops: CDR1 SGDLS, CDR2 YYNGEE. The CDR3 sequence is 14 residues long. Trimming took off 0 bases at V and 10 bases at J, with 14 bases between the two ends. The CDR3 DNA sequence: TGTGCCAGCAGCGTAGAGAACAGGGCAGTGGAGCAGTTCTTC. It translates to CASSVENRAVEQFF. Supplemented by reference TRBV9 and TRBJ2-1, the full variable domain reads DSGVTQTPKHLITATGQRVTLRCSPRSGDLSVYWYQQSLDQGLQFLIQYYNGEERAKGNILERFSAQQFPDLHSELNLSSLELGDSALYFCASSVENRAVEQFFGPGTRLTVL.

The CDR3, as DNA: TGTGCCAGCAGTTACTCACAGGGAATTTACGAGCAGTACTTC. Translation gives CASSYSQGIYEQYF. The chain recombines TRBV6-6 with TRBJ2-7; tentative D call: TRBD1 (6 bases). This CDR3 is 14 amino acids long. V lost 0 bases and J lost 4, with 10 bases in between. Germline CDR1 is MNHNY and CDR2 is SVGAGI (reference sequence).

The chain links TRBV5-1 to TRBJ1-4; TRBD1 agrees at 9 bases. The CDR3 contains 15 residues. V gave up 0 bases and J gave up 5 bases; unmatched junction bases: 2. Per the germline V gene, CDR1 is SGHRS and CDR2 is YFSETQ. DNA for the CDR3: TGCGCCAGCAGCTTGGGCGGACAGGGGAATGAAAAACTGTTTTTT. Its protein is CASSLGGQGNEKLFF.

The chain has TRBV28 and TRBJ1-2; TRBD1 matches at 8 bases. Germline V gives CDR1 MDHEN, CDR2 SYDVKM. The trim removed 5 bases at V and 4 bases at J, leaving 3 bases unmatched. The CDR3 covers 13 residues. CDR3 sequence (DNA): TGTGCCAGCAGTGCAGGGGGCTTCTATGGCTACACCTTC. Translated: CASSAGGFYGYTF.

This clone turned up a few times. The chain carries TRBV25-1 and TRBJ1-1; TRBD1 agrees at 9 bases. V was pared by 9 bases and J by 1 base, with 6 bases of the junction left unmatched. The CDR3 has 14 residues. The germline CDR1 and CDR2 sequences are MGHDK and SYGVNS. For the CDR3, the DNA is TGTGCCAGTGGTACAGGGGGCCGGAACACTGAAGCTTTCTTT. Its translation is CASGTGGRNTEAFF.

The chain joins TRBV28 to TRBJ2-1, with D unclear. Looked up from germline, CDR1 is MDHEN and CDR2 is SYDVKM. The CDR3 consists of 15 residues. The V gene lost 5 bases and the J gene lost 6 bases, with 17 bases spanning the gap. CDR3: CASSGSKRLSNEQFF. CDR3 nucleotides: TGTGCCAGCAGTGGCAGTAAAAGATTAAGCAATGAGCAGTTCTTC.